These 30 T cell receptor beta chains share one sample of origin, sequenced in a study of Graves' ophthalmopathy and Graves' hyperthyroidism. TCR beta CDR3 regions were amplified from RNA transcripts. Amplification began with first-round RT-PCR using HTBI primers, then second-round multiplex PCR was performed. Each CDR3 protein gets one entry after TCRdb re-called the multiplex PCR reads with MiXCR. The data hold approximately 700,000 distinct CDR3 sequences, with over 40% observed a single time. The sample taken for sequencing was peripheral blood. These receptors all come from an adult man with Graves' ophthalmopathy.

This clonotype was found many times. The chain couples TRBV19 to TRBJ1-1; TRBD1 is a possible D gene (5 bases). The CDR3 loop spans 15 amino acids. Trimming left V 6 bases short and J 4 bases short, with 18 bases between. Germline V lookup: CDR1 LNHDA, CDR2 SQIVND (reference sequence). This CDR3 is CASRDGAIGTTEAFF. In DNA, the CDR3 is TGTGCCAGTAGAGATGGTGCAATCGGGACCACTGAAGCTTTCTTT.

This clonotype was observed a few times. This rearrangement joins TRBV19 to TRBJ2-7; the match to TRBD2 covers 13 bases. Germline assignment: CDR1 LNHDA and CDR2 SQIVND (reference sequence). The CDR3 totals 18 residues. The V and J ends lost 3 bases and 3 bases, in that order; junction bases with no gene match: 11. The CDR3 loop is CASSIPTSGRAAGYEQYF. The DNA for the CDR3 is TGTGCCAGTAGTATCCCTACTAGCGGGAGGGCCGCCGGCTACGAGCAGTACTTC.

J is TRBJ1-4 and V is TRBV11-2, with D possibly being TRBD1 (6 bases). The CDR3 runs 15 residues. The V end lost 5 bases, the J end lost 8 bases, and 18 bases lay between the germline ends. Germline V gives CDR1 SGHAT, CDR2 FQNNGV. The CDR3 loop reads CASSVEVTGREKLFF. Here the CDR3 DNA reads TGTGCCAGCAGCGTTGAGGTGACAGGTAGAGAAAAACTGTTTTTT.

The V and J genes are TRBV19 and TRBJ1-6; D unresolved. The V gene lost 9 bases and the J gene lost 11 bases, with 11 bases spanning the gap. This CDR3 has 11 residues. Germline V gene sequence: CDR1 LNHDA, CDR2 SQIVND (reference sequence). CDR3 sequence reads: CARAGCPPLHF. The CDR3 DNA reads TGTGCCAGAGCGGGTTGTCCACCCCTCCACTTT.

This clonotype was picked up one time. J is TRBJ1-2 and V is TRBV20-1, with D possibly TRBD1 on 5 matching bases. Germline V lookup: CDR1 DFQATT, CDR2 SNEGSKA (reference sequence). This CDR3 spans 13 amino acids. V lost 6 bases and J 5 bases, leaving 16 bases between the germline ends. In DNA form, the CDR3 reads TGCAGTGCCGCATACCGGGACCTTTATGGCTACACCTTC. Its protein product is CSAAYRDLYGYTF.

This clonotype was observed many times. The chain links TRBV25-1 to TRBJ2-7, with 7 bases that match TRBD1. Germline assignment: CDR1 MGHDK and CDR2 SYGVNS. V was pared by 3 bases and J by 4 bases, with 9 bases of the junction left unmatched. The length of the CDR3 is 15 residues. For the CDR3, the DNA is TGTGCCAGCAGTGATGAACAGGGGCATCGGTACGAGCAGTACTTC. Translating gives CASSDEQGHRYEQYF.

There are many counts of this clonotype. This chain uses TRBV6-6 with TRBJ2-5; 8 bases match TRBD1. V trimming: 2 bases; J trimming: 2 bases; junction bases outside the gene matches: 4. CDR1 and CDR2 (germline): MNHNY, SVGAGI (reference sequence). This CDR3 has 15 residues. The CDR3 reads CASSYQTGVQETQYF. The CDR3 nucleotides read TGTGCCAGCAGTTACCAGACAGGGGTTCAAGAGACCCAGTACTTC.

In its sample, this clonotype was seen a few times. The V call is TRBV24-1, the J call TRBJ2-7; 7 bases line up with TRBD1. Germline lookup yields CDR1 KGHDR and CDR2 SFDVKD. V shed 3 bases and J 5 bases; nucleotides not matched to a gene: 3. The CDR3 loop spans 13 amino acids. Here the CDR3 DNA reads TGTGCCACCAGTGATAACAGGGGCCACGAGCAGTACTTC. Amino acid sequence: CATSDNRGHEQYF.

The genes are TRBV4-1 and TRBJ2-5; D is undetermined. This CDR3 region has 15 residues. Trimming took off 4 bases at V and 7 bases at J, with 19 bases between the two ends. CDR1 is MGHRA and CDR2 is YSYEKL in the germline V gene. CDR3 nucleotides: TGCGCCAGCAGCCCAGCCAGGACGCGTTGGGGGACCCAGTACTTC. Translating it yields CASSPARTRWGTQYF.

On this clonotype: A much larger clonotype is one base distant, so this may be a read error. The J gene is TRBJ2-7, the V gene TRBV7-9; tentatively, D is TRBD1 (7 bases). The CDR3 runs 15 residues. V was clipped by 3 bases and J by 5 bases, with 17 bases between them. Germline-derived CDR1 and CDR2 are SEHNR and FQNEAQ (reference sequence). The CDR3 region is CASSLGSGRGDEQYF. The CDR3 nucleotides read TGTGCCAGCAGCTTGGGATCAGGCAGGGGGGACGAGCAGTACTTC.

This clonotype showed up many times. The chain combines TRBV2 with TRBJ1-6, with no clear D. Germline CDR1 SNHLY, CDR2 FYNNEI. Trimming removed 6 bases from V and 0 bases from J, with 9 bases in between. The CDR3 runs to 15 residues. DNA of the CDR3: TGTGCCAGCAGGGGAGAACTCTCCTATAATTCACCCCTCCACTTT. Its protein product is CASRGELSYNSPLHF.

A word on this clonotype: This could be a read error, since a much larger clone is one nucleotide away. The V call is TRBV25-1, the J call TRBJ1-1; no clear D gene. The CDR3 runs 13 residues. Trimming removed 5 bases at V and 4 bases at J, with 11 bases between. Looked up from germline, CDR1 is MGHDK and CDR2 is SYGVNS. As DNA, the CDR3 is TGTGCCAGCAGTTTATTTCTCAGCACTGAAGCTTTCTTT. Translating gives CASSLFLSTEAFF. The variable domain in full, completed from reference TRBV25-1 and TRBJ1-1, reads EADIYQTPRYLVIGTGKKITLECSQTMGHDKMYWYQQDPGMELHLIHYSYGVNSTEKGDLSSESTVSRIRTEHFPLTLESARPSHTSQYLCASSLFLSTEAFFGQGTRLTVV.

This clonotype was counted ten times or more. The genes are TRBV6-2 or TRBV6-3 and TRBJ2-7; D not certain. Germline CDR1 and CDR2: MNHEY and SVGEGT. The V gene lost 5 bases and the J gene lost 3 bases, with 11 bases spanning the gap. The CDR3 is 13 amino acids. As DNA, the CDR3 is TGTGCCAGCAGTGATAGTTCCTTCTACGAGCAGTACTTC. It codes for CASSDSSFYEQYF.

This clonotype was recorded many times. The V call is TRBV7-8, the J call TRBJ2-5; D may be TRBD1 (7 bases). The germline gives CDR1 SGHVS, CDR2 FQNEAQ. CDR3 size: 16 residues. Trimming took off 1 base at V and 4 bases at J, with 16 bases between the two ends. The CDR3 spells CASSLVSQGDLETQYF. The DNA for the CDR3 is TGTGCCAGCAGCTTAGTTAGTCAGGGGGACTTAGAGACCCAGTACTTC.

This clonotype was recorded many times. At one of its ends the junction is not consistent with the germline gene, which may arise from a read error. The J gene is TRBJ2-7, the V gene TRBV13; TRBD2 aligns across 10 bases. Per the germline V gene, CDR1 is PRHDT and CDR2 is FYEKMQ (reference sequence). The CDR3 has 15 amino acids. The CDR3 DNA follows: TGTGCCAGCAGCCTAGGACTAGCGGAGCCTTACGAGCAGTACTTC. Translated: CASSLGLAEPYEQYF. The full variable domain, with the rest looked up from reference TRBV13 and TRBJ2-7, is AAGVIQSPRHLIKEKRETATLKCYPIPRHDTVYWYQQGPGQDPQFLISFYEKMQSDKGSIPDRFSAQQFSDYHSELNMSSLELGDSALYFCASSLGLAEPYEQYFGPGTRLTVT.

The rearrangement joins TRBV30 to TRBJ1-5; the D is unclear. Germline-derived CDR1 and CDR2 are GTSNPN and SVGIG (reference sequence). The CDR3 runs 13 residues. V was shortened by 2 bases and J by 0 bases, with 5 bases between the two germline ends. The CDR3 sequence is CAWSKDSNQPQHF. CDR3 nucleotide sequence: TGTGCCTGGAGTAAGGATAGCAATCAGCCCCAGCATTTT.

This clonotype was observed a few times. The chain has TRBV27 and TRBJ2-7; TRBD1 matches 7 bases. The V and J ends lost 8 bases and 5 bases, in that order; junction bases with no gene match: 3. The CDR3 runs 11 residues. CDR1 is MNHEY and CDR2 is SMNVEV in the germline V gene (reference sequence). The CDR3 region has the DNA TGTGCCAGCTGGGACAGTCACGAGCAGTACTTC. Its translation is CASWDSHEQYF.

This clonotype was observed once. The J gene is TRBJ2-1, the V gene TRBV9; D is uncertain. Germline CDR1 SGDLS, CDR2 YYNGEE. CDR3 length: 13 amino acids. V was cut by 0 bases and J by 3 bases, with 4 bases left in between. This CDR3 reads CASSVAFYNEQFF. CDR3 sequence (DNA): TGTGCCAGCAGCGTAGCTTTCTACAATGAGCAGTTCTTC.

This clonotype was counted many times. This rearrangement joins TRBV7-2 to TRBJ1-4; 8 bases fit TRBD1. Germline V CDR1 and CDR2: SGHTA, FQGNSA. This CDR3 contains 15 residues. J gave up 5 bases and V 4 bases, and 6 bases lay outside the gene matches. CDR3 sequence: CASSSQRTGNEKLFF. The CDR3 DNA reads TGTGCCAGCAGCTCCCAACGGACAGGGAATGAAAAACTGTTTTTT.

The chain couples TRBV11-1 to TRBJ1-2; 8 positions agree with TRBD1. Trimming removed 5 bases from V and 8 bases from J; junction bases left unmatched: 13. The CDR3 covers 15 residues. Germline-derived CDR1 and CDR2 are SGHAT and FQDESV (reference sequence). The CDR3 reads CASSRGQGMVGGYTF. DNA of the CDR3: TGTGCCAGCAGCCGCGGACAGGGAATGGTAGGAGGCTACACCTTC. The full variable domain, its missing parts supplied by reference TRBV11-1 and TRBJ1-2, is EAEVAQSPRYKITEKSQAVAFWCDPISGHATLYWYRQILGQGPELLVQFQDESVVDDSQLPKDRFSAERLKGVDSTLKIQPAELGDSAMYLCASSRGQGMVGGYTFGSGTRLTVV.

The chain uses TRBV7-2 and TRBJ2-5; perhaps TRBD1 as D (5 bases). The CDR3 is 14 residues long. Germline V gene sequence: CDR1 SGHTA, CDR2 FQGNSA. Deletions cut 5 bases from V and 3 bases from J, with 13 bases between. The CDR3 is CASSLNRREETQYF. CDR3 coding DNA: TGTGCCAGCAGCCTGAACAGGCGAGAAGAGACCCAGTACTTC. Together with reference TRBV7-2 and TRBJ2-5, the CDR3 gives the full variable domain: GAGVSQSPSNKVTEKGKDVELRCDPISGHTALYWYRQSLGQGLEFLIYFQGNSAPDKSGLPSDRFSAERTGGSVSTLTIQRTQQEDSAVYLCASSLNRREETQYFGPGTRLLVL.

The gene calls are TRBV29-1 and TRBJ2-7; 9 bases are a match to TRBD1. This CDR3 spans 12 amino acids. From germline, CDR1 is SQVTM and CDR2 ANQGSEA. J gave up 4 bases and V 8 bases, and 6 bases lay outside the gene matches. The CDR3 nucleotides read TGCAGCTCCGGGACAGGGTCATACGAGCAGTACTTC. Translating it yields CSSGTGSYEQYF.

This sequence joins TRBV5-8 and TRBJ2-7; 8 positions agree with TRBD1. V gave up 5 bases and J gave up 3 bases; unmatched junction bases: 4. The CDR3 consists of 13 residues. Looked up from germline, CDR1 is SGHTS and CDR2 is YDEGEE. The CDR3 is CASRGQAIYEQYF. The CDR3 DNA reads TGTGCCAGCAGGGGACAGGCAATCTACGAGCAGTACTTC.

This clonotype has ten or more counts. V gene TRBV7-9 combines with J gene TRBJ2-5; 9 bases are shared with TRBD1. Germline V gives CDR1 SEHNR, CDR2 FQNEAQ (reference sequence). This CDR3 region has 14 residues. After removal of 5 bases from V and 7 bases from J, the junction contained 8 bases not matched to a gene. The CDR3 loop is CASSPTGTGRTQYF. Written as DNA, the CDR3 is TGTGCCAGCAGCCCCACCGGGACAGGGAGGACCCAGTACTTC.

This clonotype was recorded at least ten times. The chain links TRBV5-1 to TRBJ2-7; D may be TRBD1 (6 bases). The CDR3 consists of 14 residues. Germline values: CDR1 SGHRS, CDR2 YFSETQ. The germline V and J ends were trimmed by 4 bases and 3 bases, with 14 bases remaining between them. The CDR3 sequence is CASSKGDIGYEQYF. CDR3 in DNA: TGCGCCAGCAGCAAAGGGGACATAGGCTACGAGCAGTACTTC.

This clonotype was counted ten times or more. The V call is TRBV19, the J call TRBJ2-7, with TRBD2 identical over 10 bases. Germline values: CDR1 LNHDA, CDR2 SQIVND (reference sequence). V lost 5 bases and J lost 2; bases outside the gene matches: 3. CDR3 size: 14 residues. The CDR3, as DNA: TGTGCCAGTAGTGCACTAGCGGGAACCTACGAGCAGTACTTC. Protein product: CASSALAGTYEQYF.

Turning to this clonotype: The CDR3 does not close with the conserved phenylalanine or tryptophan, likely indicating a read error. It is unclear where the CDR3 begins or ends on the DNA, so no DNA is shown, and the CDR3 is as TCRdb lists it. The V call is TRBV7-6, the J call TRBJ2-6; the listed D gene, TRBD1, was not tested against the DNA. The CDR3 sequence runs 10 residues, both termini included. CDR1 SGHVS and CDR2 FNYEAQ come from the germline V gene. CDR3: CASSLAPRDT.

Here the CDR3 DNA reads TGCAGCGTTGTCCCGGGGGGCTACACCTTC. Translated, it gives CSVVPGGYTF. This chain connects TRBV29-1 to TRBJ1-2; D gene ambiguous. The CDR3 sequence is 10 residues long. The germline V gene has CDR1 SQVTM and CDR2 ANQGSEA. V was clipped by 4 bases and J by 8 bases, with 8 bases between them.

For this clonotype: A single base separates this from a much larger clone, so it may be a read error. The chain employs TRBV2 and TRBJ2-2; weak D call: TRBD2 (5 bases). The CDR3 sequence is 15 residues long. Between the trimmed V and J ends, which lost 4 bases and 7 bases, there was a span of 16 bases. Looked up from germline, CDR1 is SNHLY and CDR2 is FYNNEI. Here the CDR3 DNA reads TGTGCCAGCAGTGCCCCAGCGGACGTCGGCGGGGAGCTGTTTTTT. The encoded protein is CASSAPADVGGELFF.

A single count supports this clonotype. The chain carries TRBV12-3 or TRBV12-4 and TRBJ1-4, with 8 bases aligning to TRBD1. CDR3 length equals 15 residues. With V trimmed by 5 bases and J by 10 bases, 12 bases remained unmatched. The CDR3 bases are TGTGCCAGCAGTCCTCCCCCCCAGGGGGCGGGAAAACTGTTTTTT. Its protein product is CASSPPPQGAGKLFF.